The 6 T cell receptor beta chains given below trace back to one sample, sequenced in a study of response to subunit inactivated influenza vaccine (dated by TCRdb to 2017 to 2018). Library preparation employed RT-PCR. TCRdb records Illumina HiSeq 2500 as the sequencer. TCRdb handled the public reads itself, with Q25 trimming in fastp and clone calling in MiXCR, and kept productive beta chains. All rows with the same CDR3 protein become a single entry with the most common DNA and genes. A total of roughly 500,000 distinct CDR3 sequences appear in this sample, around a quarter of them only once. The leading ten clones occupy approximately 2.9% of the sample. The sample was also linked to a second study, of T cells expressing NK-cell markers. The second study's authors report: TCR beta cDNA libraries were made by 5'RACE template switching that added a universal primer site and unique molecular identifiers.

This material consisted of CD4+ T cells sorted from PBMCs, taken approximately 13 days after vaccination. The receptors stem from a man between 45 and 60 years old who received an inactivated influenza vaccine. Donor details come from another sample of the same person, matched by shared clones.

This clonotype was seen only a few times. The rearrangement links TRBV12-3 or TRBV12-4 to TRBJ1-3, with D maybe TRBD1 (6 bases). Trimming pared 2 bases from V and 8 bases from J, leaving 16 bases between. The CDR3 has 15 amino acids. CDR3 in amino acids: CASSLYRERRDTIYF. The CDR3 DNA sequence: TGTGCCAGCAGTTTATACAGGGAACGTCGGGACACCATATATTTT.

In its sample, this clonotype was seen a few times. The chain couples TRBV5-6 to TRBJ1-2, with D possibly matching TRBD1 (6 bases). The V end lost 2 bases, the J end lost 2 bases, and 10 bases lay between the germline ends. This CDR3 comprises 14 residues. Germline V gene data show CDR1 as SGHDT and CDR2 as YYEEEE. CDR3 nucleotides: TGTGCCAGCAGCTTTCGGACAGCCAACTATGGCTACACCTTC. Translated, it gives CASSFRTANYGYTF.

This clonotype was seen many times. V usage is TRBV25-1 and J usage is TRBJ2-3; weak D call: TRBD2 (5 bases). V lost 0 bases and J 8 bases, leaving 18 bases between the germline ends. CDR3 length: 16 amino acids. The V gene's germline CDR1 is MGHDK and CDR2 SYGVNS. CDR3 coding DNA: TGTGCCAGCAGTGAATACGGTTCGGGAAGTCGGGTTACGCAGTATTTT. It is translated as CASSEYGSGSRVTQYF.

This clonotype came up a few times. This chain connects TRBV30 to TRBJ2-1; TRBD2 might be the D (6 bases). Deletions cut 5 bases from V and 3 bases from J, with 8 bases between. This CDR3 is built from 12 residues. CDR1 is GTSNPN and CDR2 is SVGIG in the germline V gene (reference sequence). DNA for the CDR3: TGTGCCTGGGGGGACTTCTACAATGAGCAGTTCTTC. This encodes CAWGDFYNEQFF.

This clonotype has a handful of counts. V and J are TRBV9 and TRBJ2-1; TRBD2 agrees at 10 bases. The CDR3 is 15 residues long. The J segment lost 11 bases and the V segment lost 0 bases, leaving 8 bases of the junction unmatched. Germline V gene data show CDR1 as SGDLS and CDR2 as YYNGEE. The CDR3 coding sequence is TGTGCCAGCAGCGTAGCTACTGCTAGCGGGAGCAAGCAGTTCTTC. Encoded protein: CASSVATASGSKQFF.

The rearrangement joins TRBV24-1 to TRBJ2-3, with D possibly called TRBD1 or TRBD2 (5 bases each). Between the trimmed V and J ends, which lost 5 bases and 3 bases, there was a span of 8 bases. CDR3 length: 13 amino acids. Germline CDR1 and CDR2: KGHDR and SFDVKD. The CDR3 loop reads CATSAEGTDTQYF. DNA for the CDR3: TGTGCCACCAGTGCCGAGGGGACAGATACGCAGTATTTT.